The source of this T cell receptor beta chain is a study of T cell changes during pregnancy in multiple sclerosis. Using immunoSEQ multiplex PCR, the repertoire was profiled, and TCRdb retains in-frame clones only, with some absent. Among tens of thousands of clones, 93% were seen once, and the ten largest hold approximately 3.5%. Germline V gives CDR1 SNHLY, CDR2 FYNNEI. V lost 2 bases and J lost 5; bases outside the gene matches: 7. The CDR3 totals 15 residues. The chain carries TRBV2 and TRBJ2-5, with TRBD1 identical over 8 bases. The sample in question was CD8+ T cells from peripheral blood mononuclear cells, obtained in the second trimester of pregnancy. The receptor was derived from a female donor with multiple sclerosis, enrolled in a pregnancy study. CDR3 region: CASSEPTRGRETQYF. As DNA, the CDR3 is TGTGCCAGCAGTGAACCCACCAGGGGGCGGGAGACCCAGTACTTC.